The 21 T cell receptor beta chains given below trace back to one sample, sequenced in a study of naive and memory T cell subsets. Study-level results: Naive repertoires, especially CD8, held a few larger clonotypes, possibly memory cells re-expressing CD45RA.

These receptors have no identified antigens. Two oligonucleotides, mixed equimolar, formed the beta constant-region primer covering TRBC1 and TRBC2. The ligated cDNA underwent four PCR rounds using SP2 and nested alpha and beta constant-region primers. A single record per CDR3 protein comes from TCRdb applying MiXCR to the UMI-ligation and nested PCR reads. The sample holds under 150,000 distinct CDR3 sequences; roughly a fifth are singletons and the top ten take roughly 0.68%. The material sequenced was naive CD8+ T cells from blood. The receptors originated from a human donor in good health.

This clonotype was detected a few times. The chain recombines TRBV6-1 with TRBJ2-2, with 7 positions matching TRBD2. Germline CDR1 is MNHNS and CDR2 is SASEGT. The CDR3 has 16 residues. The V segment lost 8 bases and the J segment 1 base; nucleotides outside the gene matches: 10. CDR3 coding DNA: TGTGCCAGCTCCGTTAAAGGACTAGGGAACACCGGGGAGCTGTTTTTT. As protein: CASSVKGLGNTGELFF.

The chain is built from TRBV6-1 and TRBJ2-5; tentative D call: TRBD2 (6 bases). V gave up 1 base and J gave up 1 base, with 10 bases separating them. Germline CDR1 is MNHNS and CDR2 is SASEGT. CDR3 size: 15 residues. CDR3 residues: CASSEEEGPQETQYF. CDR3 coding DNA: TGTGCCAGCAGTGAAGAGGAGGGACCCCAAGAGACCCAGTACTTC.

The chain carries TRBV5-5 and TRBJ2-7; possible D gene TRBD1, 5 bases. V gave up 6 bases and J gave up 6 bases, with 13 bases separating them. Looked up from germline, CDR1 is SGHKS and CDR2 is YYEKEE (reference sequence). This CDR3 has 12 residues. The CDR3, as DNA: TGTGCCAGCACCGCTCCAGGGCCCGAGCAGTACTTC. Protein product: CASTAPGPEQYF.

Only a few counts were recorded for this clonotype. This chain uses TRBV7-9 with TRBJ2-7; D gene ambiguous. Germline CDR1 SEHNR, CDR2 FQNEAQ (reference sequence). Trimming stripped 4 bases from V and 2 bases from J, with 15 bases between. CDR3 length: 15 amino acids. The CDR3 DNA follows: TGTGCCAGCAGCTCCCGTTACGACCGAACCTACGAGCAGTACTTC. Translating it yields CASSSRYDRTYEQYF.

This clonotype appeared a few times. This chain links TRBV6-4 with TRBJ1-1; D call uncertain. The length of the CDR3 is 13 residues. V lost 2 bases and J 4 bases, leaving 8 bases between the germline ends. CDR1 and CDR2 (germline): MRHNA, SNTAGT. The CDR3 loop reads CASSDRVGTEAFF. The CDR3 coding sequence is TGTGCCAGCAGTGACAGGGTAGGCACTGAAGCTTTCTTT.

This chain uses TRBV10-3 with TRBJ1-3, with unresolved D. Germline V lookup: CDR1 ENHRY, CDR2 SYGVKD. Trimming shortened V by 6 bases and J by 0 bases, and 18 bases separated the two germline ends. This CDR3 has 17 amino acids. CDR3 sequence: CAIRDSTTSSSGNTIYF. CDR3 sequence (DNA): TGTGCCATCAGGGACTCAACGACTTCAAGCTCTGGAAACACCATATATTTT.

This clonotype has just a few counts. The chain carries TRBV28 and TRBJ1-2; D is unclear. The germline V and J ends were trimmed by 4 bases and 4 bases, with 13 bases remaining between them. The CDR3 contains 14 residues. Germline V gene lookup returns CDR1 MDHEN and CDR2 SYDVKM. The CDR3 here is CASSSLEGSYGYTF. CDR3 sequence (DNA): TGTGCCAGCAGTTCCCTGGAAGGGTCCTATGGCTACACCTTC.

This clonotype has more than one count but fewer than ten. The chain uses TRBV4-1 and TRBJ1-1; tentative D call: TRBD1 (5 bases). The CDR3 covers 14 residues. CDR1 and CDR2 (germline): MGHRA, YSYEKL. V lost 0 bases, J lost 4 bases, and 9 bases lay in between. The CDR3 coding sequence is TGCGCCAGCAGCCAAGATCAAGGGACCACTGAAGCTTTCTTT. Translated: CASSQDQGTTEAFF.

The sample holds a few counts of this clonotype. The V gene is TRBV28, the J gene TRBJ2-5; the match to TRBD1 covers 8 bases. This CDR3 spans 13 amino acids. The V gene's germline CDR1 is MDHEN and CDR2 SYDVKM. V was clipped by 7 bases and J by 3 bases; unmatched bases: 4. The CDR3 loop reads CASTYRGEETQYF. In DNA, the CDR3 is TGTGCCAGCACCTACAGGGGGGAAGAGACCCAGTACTTC.

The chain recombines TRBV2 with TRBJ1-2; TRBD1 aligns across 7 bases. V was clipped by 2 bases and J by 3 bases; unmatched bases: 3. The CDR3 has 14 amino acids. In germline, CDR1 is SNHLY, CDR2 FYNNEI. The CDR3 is CASSERQGYYGYTF. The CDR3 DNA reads TGTGCCAGCAGTGAAAGACAGGGCTACTATGGCTACACCTTC.

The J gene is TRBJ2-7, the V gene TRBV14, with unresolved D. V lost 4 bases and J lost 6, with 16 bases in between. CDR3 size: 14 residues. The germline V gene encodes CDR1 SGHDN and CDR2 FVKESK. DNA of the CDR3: TGTGCCAGCAGCCCGCTTTTCCCCCATACCGAGCAGTACTTC. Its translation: CASSPLFPHTEQYF.

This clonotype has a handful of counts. Here the CDR3 DNA reads TGTGCCAGTACTTTGGCGAACACTGAAGCTTTCTTT. Translating gives CASTLANTEAFF. The chain uses TRBV28 and TRBJ1-1; no clear D. Germline CDR1 is MDHEN and CDR2 is SYDVKM. The V end lost 9 bases, the J end lost 1 base, and 9 bases lay between the germline ends. The CDR3 sequence is 12 residues long.

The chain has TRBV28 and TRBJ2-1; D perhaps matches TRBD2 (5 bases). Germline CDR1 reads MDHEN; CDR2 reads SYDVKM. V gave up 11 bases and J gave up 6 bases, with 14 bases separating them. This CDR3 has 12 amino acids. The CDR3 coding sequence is TGTGCCGGCCCGAAGCTAGCCAATGAGCAGTTCTTC. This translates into CAGPKLANEQFF.

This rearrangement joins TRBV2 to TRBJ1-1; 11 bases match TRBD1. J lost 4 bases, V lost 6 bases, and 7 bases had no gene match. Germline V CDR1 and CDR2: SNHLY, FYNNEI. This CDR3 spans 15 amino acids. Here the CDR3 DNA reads TGTGCCAGCAGGGCCAGGGACAGGGGGGTCACTGAAGCTTTCTTT. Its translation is CASRARDRGVTEAFF.

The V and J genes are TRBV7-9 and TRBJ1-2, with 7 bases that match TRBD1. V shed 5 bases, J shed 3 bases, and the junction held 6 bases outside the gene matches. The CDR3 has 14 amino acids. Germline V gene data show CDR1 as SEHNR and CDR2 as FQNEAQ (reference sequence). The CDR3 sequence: CASSPTQGDYGYTF. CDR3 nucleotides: TGTGCCAGCAGCCCGACCCAGGGGGACTATGGCTACACCTTC.

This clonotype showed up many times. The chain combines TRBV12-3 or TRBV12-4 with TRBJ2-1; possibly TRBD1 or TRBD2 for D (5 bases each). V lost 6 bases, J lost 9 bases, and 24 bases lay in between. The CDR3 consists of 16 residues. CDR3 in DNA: TGTGCCAGCAGCCAAGGGACCCGCCTTCAGGGAGCTGAGCAGTTCTTC. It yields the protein CASSQGTRLQGAEQFF.

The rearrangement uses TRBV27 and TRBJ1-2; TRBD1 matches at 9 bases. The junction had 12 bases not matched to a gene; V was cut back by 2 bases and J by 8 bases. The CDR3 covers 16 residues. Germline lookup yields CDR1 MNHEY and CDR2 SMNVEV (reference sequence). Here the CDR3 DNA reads TGTGCCAGCAGTTTAGGCCCTACAGGGGGCGGCGAGGGCTACACCTTC. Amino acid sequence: CASSLGPTGGGEGYTF.

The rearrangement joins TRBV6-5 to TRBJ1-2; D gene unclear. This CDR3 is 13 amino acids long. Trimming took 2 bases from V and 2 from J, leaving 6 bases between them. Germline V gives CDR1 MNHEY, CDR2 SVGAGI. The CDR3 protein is CASSYQPNYGYTF. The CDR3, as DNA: TGTGCCAGCAGTTACCAACCGAACTATGGCTACACCTTC.

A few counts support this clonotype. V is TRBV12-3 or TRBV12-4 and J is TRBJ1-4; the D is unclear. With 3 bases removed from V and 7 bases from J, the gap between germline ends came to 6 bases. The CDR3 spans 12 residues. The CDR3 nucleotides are TGTGCCAGCAGTTTCGGGAGTGAAAAACTGTTTTTT. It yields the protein CASSFGSEKLFF.

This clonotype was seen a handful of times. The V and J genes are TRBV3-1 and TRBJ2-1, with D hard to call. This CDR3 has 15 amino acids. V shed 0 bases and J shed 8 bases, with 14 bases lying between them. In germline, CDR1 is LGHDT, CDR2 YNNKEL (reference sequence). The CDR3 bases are TGTGCCAGCAGCCAAGATGGGGTAGCCCCGGATGAGCAGTTCTTC. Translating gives CASSQDGVAPDEQFF.

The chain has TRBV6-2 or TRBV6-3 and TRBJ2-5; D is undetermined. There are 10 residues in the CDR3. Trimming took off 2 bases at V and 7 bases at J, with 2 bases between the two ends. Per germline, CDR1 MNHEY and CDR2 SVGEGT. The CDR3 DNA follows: TGTGCCAGCAGTTACGGGACCCAGTACTTC. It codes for CASSYGTQYF.